This entry is about one T cell receptor beta chain. Method: immunoSEQ multiplex PCR; TCRdb's copy keeps in-frame clones and lacks some. Of about 32,000 clones in the sample, 90% to 95% were seen once. V was cut by 5 bases and J by 2 bases, with 14 bases left in between. The CDR3 totals 15 residues. Germline CDR1 is PRHDT and CDR2 is FYEKMQ (reference sequence). This sample was included in a study of OX40 agonist ivuxolimab in advanced cancers. Study in general: It was permissible to have had prior anti-PD-1, anti-PD-L1 or anti-CTLA-4 therapy, and about 40% had some.

The input for sequencing was CD4+ or CD8+ T cells sorted from blood, taken in a trial of the OX40 agonist ivuxolimab. This receptor was obtained from an adult with an advanced solid tumor such as melanoma, head and neck, liver or kidney cancer. The rearrangement joins TRBV13 to TRBJ2-3; D might be TRBD1 or TRBD2, each matching 5 bases. This CDR3 is CASSDTTGPTDTQYF. The CDR3 nucleotides are TGTGCCAGCAGCGACACGACGGGGCCCACAGATACGCAGTATTTT.